This entry lists 25 T cell receptor beta chains sequenced from one sample in a study of a mutant IDH1 vaccine in newly diagnosed glioma. The time point: week 23, last vaccination. Vaccination comprised doses that each held 300 ug of mutant IDH1 20-mer peptide, plus topical imiquimod. Profiled with immunoSEQ multiplex PCR; TCRdb holds only in-frame clones, not every one. The sample holds 70,000 to 95,000 clones, more than 80% seen once. These TCRs are of unknown antigen specificity. Here the sequenced sample was PBMCs, taken from a glioma patient whose treatment included an IDH1 peptide vaccine. All receptors derive from a woman aged 45-60 years with glioma.

V gene TRBV7-3 combines with J gene TRBJ2-7; maybe TRBD2 (6 bases). Germline CDR1 reads SGHTA; CDR2 reads FQGTGA. Trimming took 5 bases from V and 0 from J, leaving 14 bases between them. The CDR3 loop spans 15 amino acids. Here the CDR3 DNA reads TGTGCCAGCAGCGTGGGGGACTCGAGCTCCTACGAGCAGTACTTC. Its protein product is CASSVGDSSSYEQYF.

The genes are TRBV5-6 and TRBJ1-1; D unresolved. CDR3 length: 11 amino acids. V was clipped by 1 base and J by 7 bases, with 5 bases between them. The germline gives CDR1 SGHDT, CDR2 YYEEEE. The CDR3 here is CASSLHGEAFF. The CDR3 DNA reads as TGTGCCAGCAGCTTGCATGGTGAAGCTTTCTTT.

The J gene is TRBJ2-2, the V gene TRBV7-9; D call uncertain. Germline V CDR1 and CDR2: SEHNR, FQNEAQ (reference sequence). Trimming took 3 bases from V and 1 from J, leaving 12 bases between them. CDR3 length: 16 residues. The CDR3 protein is CASSFGPWGNTGELFF. For the CDR3, the DNA is TGTGCCAGCAGCTTCGGGCCTTGGGGGAACACCGGGGAGCTGTTTTTT.

This chain uses TRBV5-5 with TRBJ1-1, with D unresolved. The CDR3 runs 14 residues. Trimming shortened V by 0 bases and J by 6 bases, and 12 bases separated the two germline ends. Per the germline V gene, CDR1 is SGHKS and CDR2 is YYEKEE (reference sequence). CDR3 in amino acids: CASSLGIIGAEAFF. The CDR3 coding sequence is TGTGCCAGCAGCTTGGGGATAATTGGCGCTGAAGCTTTCTTT.

This clone appeared a few times. The J gene is TRBJ1-1, the V gene TRBV9; no clear D. The germline V gene has CDR1 SGDLS and CDR2 YYNGEE. V was shortened by 4 bases and J by 6 bases, with 10 bases between the two germline ends. The CDR3 totals 12 residues. Here the CDR3 reads CASSPWGAEAFF. CDR3 coding DNA: TGTGCCAGCAGCCCTTGGGGTGCTGAAGCTTTCTTT.

The V gene is TRBV6-5, the J gene TRBJ2-6, with no clear D. The CDR3 runs 15 residues. V lost 5 bases, J lost 3 bases, and 11 bases lay in between. CDR1 MNHEY and CDR2 SVGAGI come from the germline V gene. The CDR3 reads CASSQVSSGANVLTF. The CDR3 DNA is TGTGCCAGCAGTCAGGTCAGCAGTGGGGCCAACGTCCTGACTTTC.

As for this clone: Other DNA sequences of this sample code for an identical CDR3. The V call is TRBV29-1, the J call TRBJ2-5, with D unresolved. The closer fit of TRBJ2-7 to the DNA end suggests the J call may be wrong. Per the germline V gene, CDR1 is SQVTM and CDR2 is ANQGSEA. The CDR3 contains 12 residues. The CDR3 region has the DNA TGCAGCGTTGAGGGTGATTCCTACGAGCAGTACTTC. This encodes CSVEGDSYEQYF.

The rearrangement uses TRBV6-5 and TRBJ2-4; TRBD1 is a possible D gene (5 bases). V was shortened by 2 bases and J by 4 bases, with 12 bases between the two germline ends. In germline, CDR1 is MNHEY, CDR2 SVGAGI. The CDR3 consists of 15 residues. CDR3 coding DNA: TGTGCCAGCAGTTACGGGCAGGGTTGGAAAAACATTCAGTACTTC. This codes for CASSYGQGWKNIQYF.

V usage is TRBV30 and J usage is TRBJ2-1, with TRBD2 matching over 9 bases. Per the germline V gene, CDR1 is GTSNPN and CDR2 is SVGIG (reference sequence). The V segment lost 4 bases and the J segment 2 bases; nucleotides outside the gene matches: 18. CDR3 length equals 19 residues. DNA of the CDR3: TGTGCCTGGAACGAAAGGGAGCGGGAGGCTGAACGGCCCTACAATGAGCAGTTCTTC. It is translated as CAWNEREREAERPYNEQFF.

The chain is built from TRBV11-2 and TRBJ2-3; D is uncertain. Trimming stripped 3 bases from V and 6 bases from J, with 7 bases between. CDR1 is SGHAT, CDR2 FQNNGV, per germline. This CDR3 region has 12 residues. This CDR3 is CASSFVADTQYF. CDR3 coding DNA: TGTGCCAGCAGCTTTGTAGCTGATACGCAGTATTTT.

The rearrangement links TRBV13 to TRBJ2-3; either TRBD1 or TRBD2 may supply D (5 bases each). There are 14 residues in the CDR3. Germline assignment: CDR1 PRHDT and CDR2 FYEKMQ (reference sequence). V lost 3 bases and J 8 bases, leaving 15 bases between the germline ends. In DNA, the CDR3 is TGTGCCAGCAGCTTGGGACCAGAGGTTGGTACGCAGTATTTT. Translating it yields CASSLGPEVGTQYF.

The chain carries TRBV5-1 and TRBJ2-3, with D hard to call. The CDR3 has 15 amino acids. Germline CDR1 SGHRS, CDR2 YFSETQ. Trimming removed 0 bases at V and 2 bases at J, with 10 bases between. The CDR3 here is CASSLGIAVTDTQYF. CDR3 coding DNA: TGCGCCAGCAGCTTGGGAATTGCAGTCACAGATACGCAGTATTTT.

V and J are TRBV6-6 and TRBJ2-5; unclear D gene. The J call may be incorrect, as the DNA end agrees better with TRBJ2-7. Germline V gives CDR1 MNHNY, CDR2 SVGAGI (reference sequence). This CDR3 has 13 residues. The CDR3 is CASSYPSRYEQYF. DNA of the CDR3: TGTGCCAGCAGTTACCCTTCAAGATACGAGCAGTACTTC.

In this sample, this clone turned up once. V is TRBV6-1 and J is TRBJ2-3; TRBD2 aligns across 10 bases. The CDR3 covers 13 residues. Trimming at V came to 8 bases and at J to 3 bases, leaving 2 bases not matched to a gene. CDR1 is MNHNS, CDR2 SASEGT, per germline. The chain's CDR3 is CASLAGETDTQYF. The CDR3 nucleotides are TGTGCCAGCCTAGCGGGAGAAACAGATACGCAGTATTTT.

V and J are TRBV13 and TRBJ2-5, with 8 bases identical to TRBD1. V lost 5 bases to trimming and J lost 2 bases; unmatched junction nucleotides: 13. CDR3 length: 17 amino acids. Germline V gives CDR1 PRHDT, CDR2 FYEKMQ (reference sequence). The CDR3 sequence: CASSSRQGRRSQETQYF. The CDR3 DNA reads TGTGCCAGCAGCAGCCGACAGGGGCGGCGGTCTCAAGAGACCCAGTACTTC.

As DNA, the CDR3 is TGTGCCAGCAGCTACCTCGGTCGGACTGAAGCTTTCTTT. It specifies CASSYLGRTEAFF. The chain employs TRBV11-3 and TRBJ1-1, with D unresolved. The germline V and J ends were trimmed by 4 bases and 5 bases, with 11 bases remaining between them. CDR1 SGHNT and CDR2 YENEEA come from the germline V gene. This CDR3 contains 13 residues.

The rearrangement links TRBV7-2 to TRBJ2-3; TRBD2 matches 10 bases. The germline V gene encodes CDR1 SGHTA and CDR2 FQGNSA. The CDR3 is made up of 16 amino acids. The ends lost 5 bases at V and 5 bases at J; junction bases unmatched: 10. CDR3 residues: CASSPRLAGVIDTQYF. CDR3 sequence (DNA): TGTGCCAGCAGCCCCCGCCTAGCGGGAGTTATAGATACGCAGTATTTT.

V usage is TRBV28 and J usage is TRBJ2-1; D gene uncertain. From germline, CDR1 is MDHEN and CDR2 SYDVKM. V was pared by 6 bases and J by 0 bases, with 15 bases between. The CDR3 is 16 residues long. The CDR3 sequence is CASRPFGADSYNEQFF. The CDR3, as DNA: TGTGCCAGCAGGCCTTTCGGCGCAGACTCCTACAATGAGCAGTTCTTC.

The chain is built from TRBV28 and TRBJ2-1; weak D call: TRBD1 (6 bases). Germline V CDR1 and CDR2: MDHEN, SYDVKM. This CDR3 has 14 amino acids. Trimming cost V 4 bases and J 7 bases, with 14 bases left between them. The CDR3 loop reads CASSSPGRGNEQFF. Written as DNA, the CDR3 is TGTGCCAGCAGTTCCCCCGGCAGGGGAAATGAGCAGTTCTTC.

The sample holds one count of this clone. The V call is TRBV7-2, the J call TRBJ2-7; D ambiguous. The germline V gene has CDR1 SGHTA and CDR2 FQGNSA. The V end lost 1 base, the J end lost 0 bases, and 7 bases lay between the germline ends. The CDR3 contains 14 residues. CDR3 bases: TGTGCCAGCAGCTTAGGACGGCACTCCTACGAGCAGTACTTC. Its translation: CASSLGRHSYEQYF.

The chain carries TRBV27 and TRBJ2-7; D is perhaps TRBD1 (6 bases). Germline lookup yields CDR1 MNHEY and CDR2 SMNVEV (reference sequence). The CDR3 loop spans 15 amino acids. Trimming cost V 7 bases and J 2 bases, with 18 bases left between them. The CDR3 bases are TGTGCCAGCACTCTCTCCCCTTGGGGGCCCTACGAGCAGTACTTC. It translates to CASTLSPWGPYEQYF.

This clone has only one observation. The same CDR3 also results from other DNA sequences found in this sample. V gene TRBV28 combines with J gene TRBJ1-1; TRBD1 matches 7 bases. The ends lost 6 bases at V and 3 bases at J; junction bases unmatched: 4. The germline V gene encodes CDR1 MDHEN and CDR2 SYDVKM. The CDR3 runs 13 residues. DNA of the CDR3: TGTGCCAGCAGGTCCAGGGGGTACACTGAAGCTTTCTTT. Its protein is CASRSRGYTEAFF.

This clone has only one observation. This chain uses TRBV13 with TRBJ2-7, with D perhaps matching TRBD2 (5 bases). This CDR3 comprises 15 residues. CDR1 PRHDT and CDR2 FYEKMQ come from the germline V gene (reference sequence). Trimming left V 6 bases short and J 2 bases short, with 17 bases between. The CDR3, as DNA: TGTGCCAGCAGTCTCTCTTTGAGGGAAGCCTACGAGCAGTACTTC. Protein product: CASSLSLREAYEQYF.

This chain links TRBV5-1 with TRBJ2-1; 8 bases agree with TRBD2. The CDR3 totals 14 residues. Trimming at V came to 2 bases and at J to 9 bases, leaving 7 bases not matched to a gene. From germline, CDR1 is SGHRS and CDR2 YFSETQ. The CDR3 nucleotides are TGCGCCAGCAGCTTAGGCGGGGGGCGGGTTGAGCAGTTCTTC. Translation: CASSLGGGRVEQFF.

The chain carries TRBV6-1 and TRBJ2-7; D unresolved. This CDR3 region has 14 residues. In germline, CDR1 is MNHNS, CDR2 SASEGT. V was trimmed by 2 bases and J by 2 bases, leaving 10 bases between them. CDR3 residues: CASSEIRAPYEQYF. The CDR3, as DNA: TGTGCCAGCAGTGAAATTCGGGCTCCCTACGAGCAGTACTTC.